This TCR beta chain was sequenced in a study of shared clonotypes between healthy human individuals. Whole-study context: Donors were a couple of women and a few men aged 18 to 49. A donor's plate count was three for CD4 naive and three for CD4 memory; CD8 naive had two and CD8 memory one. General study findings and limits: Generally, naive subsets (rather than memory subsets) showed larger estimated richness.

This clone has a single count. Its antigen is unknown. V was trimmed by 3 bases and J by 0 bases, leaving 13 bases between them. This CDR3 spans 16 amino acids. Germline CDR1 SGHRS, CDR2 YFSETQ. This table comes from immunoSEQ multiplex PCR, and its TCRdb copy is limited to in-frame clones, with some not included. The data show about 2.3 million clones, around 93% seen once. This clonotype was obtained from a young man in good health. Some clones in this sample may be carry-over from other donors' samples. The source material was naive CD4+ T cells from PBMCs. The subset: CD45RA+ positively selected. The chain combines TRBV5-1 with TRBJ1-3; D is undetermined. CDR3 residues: CASSSSSARSGNTIYF. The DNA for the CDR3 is TGCGCCAGCAGCTCCTCTAGCGCGCGCTCTGGAAACACCATATATTTT.